The clone carrying this T cell receptor (beta chain) was seen more than once but under ten times. Its antigen remains unknown. This record comes from a study of beta chain features in type 1 diabetes. On the study more broadly: What patients shared with healthy donors was a similar profile of age, gender and cell yields. All samples combined gave about 100 million sorted cells for examination.

cDNA synthesis used the whole RNA isolate, giving expressed TCRB sequences. The repertoire was sequenced with immunoSEQ multiplex PCR; TCRdb's copy has only in-frame clones and lacks some. The table lists just under 150,000 clones, roughly a tenth of them singletons. The CDR3 is made up of 16 amino acids. Germline loops: CDR1 MNHEY, CDR2 SVGAGI. V trimming: 2 bases; J trimming: 2 bases; junction bases outside the gene matches: 4. Study outcomes and limitations: Shorter TCRB CDR3s, moderately but significantly so, were found in Type 1 diabetes patients in all four CD4+ subsets. A greater similarity of naive, central memory and Treg TCRB repertoires was seen among patients than among healthy donors.

This sequence was found in a man in his late teens or twenties in good health. Sequences were obtained from naive CD4+ T cells from blood. This chain connects TRBV6-5 to TRBJ2-2; 8 nucleotides line up with TRBD2. CDR3 protein: CASSYDGGANTGELFF. In nucleotides, the CDR3 is TGTGCCAGCAGTTACGACGGGGGGGCTAACACCGGGGAGCTGTTTTTT.